This T cell receptor (beta chain) came from a study of OX40 agonist ivuxolimab in advanced cancers. Study summary: Patient treatment consisted of intravenous ivuxolimab administration every 2 weeks at 0.01 to 10 mg/kg.

Study-wide results and limits: Determination of antigen specificity was not performed for the expanded peripheral T cells. Expanded clones were, on average, more numerous among CD8+ T cells than CD4+.

The repertoire was sequenced with immunoSEQ multiplex PCR; TCRdb's copy has only in-frame clones and lacks some. This table has approximately 86,000 clones, approximately 91% appearing once. CDR1 and CDR2 from the germline V gene are SGHRS and YFSETQ. The ends lost 4 bases at V and 5 bases at J; junction bases unmatched: 15. This CDR3 has 17 residues. For this clone: Its cognate antigen is unknown. The sample carries other DNA sequences with the same CDR3.

The sample in question was CD4+ or CD8+ T cells sorted from blood, obtained in a trial of the OX40 agonist ivuxolimab. This rearrangement joins TRBV5-1 to TRBJ2-5; 9 bases map to TRBD2. The sequence derives from an adult with an advanced solid tumor such as melanoma, head and neck, liver or kidney cancer. CDR3 in amino acids: CASSTGGAGGPGETQYF. The CDR3 region has the DNA TGCGCCAGCAGCACCGGAGGGGCGGGAGGGCCGGGGGAGACCCAGTACTTC.